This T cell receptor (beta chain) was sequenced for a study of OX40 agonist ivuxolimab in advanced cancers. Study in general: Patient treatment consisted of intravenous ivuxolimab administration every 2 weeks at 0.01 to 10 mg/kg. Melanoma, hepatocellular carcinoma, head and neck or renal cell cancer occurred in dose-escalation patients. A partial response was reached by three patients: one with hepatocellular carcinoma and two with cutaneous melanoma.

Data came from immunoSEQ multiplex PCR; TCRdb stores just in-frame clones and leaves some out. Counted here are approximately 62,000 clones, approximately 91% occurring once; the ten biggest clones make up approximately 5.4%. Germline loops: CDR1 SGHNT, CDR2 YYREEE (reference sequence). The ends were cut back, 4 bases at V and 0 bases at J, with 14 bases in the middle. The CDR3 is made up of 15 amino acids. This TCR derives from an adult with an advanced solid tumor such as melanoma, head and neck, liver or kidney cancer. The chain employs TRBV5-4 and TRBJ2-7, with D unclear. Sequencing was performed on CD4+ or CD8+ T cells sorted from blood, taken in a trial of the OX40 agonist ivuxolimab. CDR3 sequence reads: CASSQAIASSYEQYF. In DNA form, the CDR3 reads TGTGCCAGCAGCCAAGCTATCGCCAGCTCCTACGAGCAGTACTTC.